This TCR beta chain came from a study of blood T cells in healthy people across ages (dated by TCRdb to the mid-2010s). At the level of the whole study: In model experiments, roughly one uniquely barcoded TCR beta cDNA molecule per two T cells was captured by template switching. Using deep sequencing normalized with unique cDNA molecular identifiers, the study measured how TCR beta repertoire diversity changes with age. Donors were grouped into four age groups: young (average roughly 17 years), middle-aged (less than 40), aged (approximately 58) and long-lived (about 89). To avoid experimental bias, donors of different ages were spread randomly across the sequencing lanes. For two donors (one aged 18 to 30 and one aged 80 or older), the study analyzed two additional independent replicas of 1 million unique cDNA reads from the same blood draw. Study-wide conclusions, independent of this receptor: Conclusive comparison of naive and antigen-experienced compartments was prevented by the profiling of bulk unsorted PBMCs. Because donor CMV infection status was unknown, age-related changes in expanded clonotypes were potentially confounded. Observed TCR beta diversity correlated strongly with the percentage of naive T cells measured by flow cytometry. Compared with the aged group, more naive CD4+ T cells, fewer expanded clones and increased TCR diversity were shown by the long-lived group, suggesting age selection. As age increased, observed TCR beta diversity per million T cells dropped in a roughly linear way, and a significant reduction was already evident by age 40. Estimates of total diversity from one million sequenced T cells were regarded as lower bounds and underestimates.

Note on this clonotype: Its antigen target is currently unknown. Nothing much larger sits one base from this clone, and base qualities are not available.

The receptor library was made with 5' RACE. These reads were obtained on an Illumina HiSeq 2500. A second 7 to 11 cycle PCR used a sample-barcoded 5' primer and a J-beta primer mix. A template-switch 5' adaptor carrying 12 random nucleotides introduced a unique molecular identifier onto each TCR beta cDNA molecule. Each sample yielded at least 2.5 million CDR3-containing paired-end reads. First-strand cDNA was synthesized from all RNA with the Mint cDNA synthesis kit, primed by a TRBC-specific oligonucleotide. After uracil-DNA glycosylase treatment, a first 18-cycle PCR used universal primers M1SS and BC2_uni_R on all cDNA. The original pipeline was this. Normalization of each sample was performed by random selection of 1 million high-quality reads, each carrying a distinct molecular identifier. Instead of being binned into consensus sequences, reads with shared molecular identifiers were discarded. MiTCR, set to a Q25 quality threshold and the strictest error-elimination algorithm, was used for CDR3 identification, clonotype clustering and error correction. Lower-bound total TCR beta diversity was estimated with a nonparametric unseen species model using Euler transformation. Starting from the raw public reads, TCRdb applied fastp trimming at Q25, assembled clones with MiXCR and retained in-frame beta chains. One record per CDR3 amino acid sequence lists the most common genes and DNA. These V and J calls originate from TCRdb's pipeline instead of the authors' own analysis. The sample contains 650,000 to 700,000 distinct CDR3 sequences, over 40% of them found a single time. The ten largest make up roughly 14% of the sample.

The donors were roughly 40 Caucasian individuals from Russia, aged 6 to 90 years, who were systemically healthy. Each donor gave 8 to 10 milliliters of peripheral blood, collected into EDTA-treated Vacutainer tubes. Ficoll-Paque density-gradient centrifugation was used to isolate PBMCs, with at least 7 million obtained per sample. Total RNA, at least 6 micrograms per sample, was extracted from PBMCs with Trizol reagent. The percentages of naive CD45RAhigh/CD27high T cells were determined by flow cytometry on a PBMC aliquot from every donor. Taken from cysteine to phenylalanine, the CDR3 has 12 residues. The only DNA kept is the CDR3, 36 bases in frame from the first base. The germline V gene (reference sequence) specifies DFQATT as CDR1 and SNEGSKA as CDR2. Trimming removed 6 bases from V and 2 bases from J, leaving 9 bases between the germline ends.

The specimen was blood. The sequence links TRBV20-1 to TRBJ2-3, with the D gene not clear enough to name. The clonotype originates from an elderly woman in good health. In nucleotides, the sequence is TGCAGTGCCGCCAGGCCCACAGATACGCAGTATTTT. Its coded protein is CSAARPTDTQYF.